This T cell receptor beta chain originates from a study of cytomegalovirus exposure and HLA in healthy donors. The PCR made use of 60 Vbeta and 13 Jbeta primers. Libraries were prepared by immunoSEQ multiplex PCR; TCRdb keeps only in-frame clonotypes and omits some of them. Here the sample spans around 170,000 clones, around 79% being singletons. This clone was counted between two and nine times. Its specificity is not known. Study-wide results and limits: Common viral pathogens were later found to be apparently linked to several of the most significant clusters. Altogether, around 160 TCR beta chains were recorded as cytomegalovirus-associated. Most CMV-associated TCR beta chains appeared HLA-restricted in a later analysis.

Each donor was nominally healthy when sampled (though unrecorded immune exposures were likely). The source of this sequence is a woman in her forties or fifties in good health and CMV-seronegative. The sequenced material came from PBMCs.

CDR3 sequence reads: CASSLEGLVAYEQYF. Written as DNA, the CDR3 is TGCGCCAGCAGCTTGGAAGGACTAGTGGCCTACGAGCAGTACTTC. The chain carries TRBV5-1 and TRBJ2-7, with 7 nucleotides matching TRBD2. The CDR3 is 15 amino acids. Germline CDR1 is SGHRS and CDR2 is YFSETQ. The V segment lost 0 bases and the J segment 2 bases; nucleotides outside the gene matches: 5.